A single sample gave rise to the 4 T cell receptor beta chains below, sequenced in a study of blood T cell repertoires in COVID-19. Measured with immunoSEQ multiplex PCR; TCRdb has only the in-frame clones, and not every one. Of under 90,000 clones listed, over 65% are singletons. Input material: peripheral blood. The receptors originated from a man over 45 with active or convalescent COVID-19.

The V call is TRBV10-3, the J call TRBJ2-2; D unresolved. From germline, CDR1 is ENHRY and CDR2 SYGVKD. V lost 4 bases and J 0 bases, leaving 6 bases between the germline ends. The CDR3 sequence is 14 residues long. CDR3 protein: CAISAETNTGELFF. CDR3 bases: TGTGCCATCAGTGCGGAGACGAACACCGGGGAGCTGTTTTTT.

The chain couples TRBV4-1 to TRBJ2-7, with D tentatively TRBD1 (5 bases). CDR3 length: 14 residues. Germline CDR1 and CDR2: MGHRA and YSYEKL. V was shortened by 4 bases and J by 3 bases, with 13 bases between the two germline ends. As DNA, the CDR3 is TGCGCCAGCAGCCCCTTTGGACAAGTCTACGAGCAGTACTTC. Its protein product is CASSPFGQVYEQYF.

CDR3 DNA: TGCGCCAGCAGCTTGGGATTTGACACTCAAGAGACCCAGTACTTC. Translated, it gives CASSLGFDTQETQYF. V and J are TRBV5-1 and TRBJ2-5; D not resolved. Germline CDR1 reads SGHRS; CDR2 reads YFSETQ. The CDR3 is 15 residues long. V lost 0 bases and J lost 2, with 11 bases in between.

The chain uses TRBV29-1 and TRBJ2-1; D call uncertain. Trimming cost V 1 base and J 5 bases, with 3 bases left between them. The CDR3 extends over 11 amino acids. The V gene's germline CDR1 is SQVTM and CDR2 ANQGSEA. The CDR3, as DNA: TGCAGCGTTGAAGGCGACAATGAGCAGTTCTTC. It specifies CSVEGDNEQFF.